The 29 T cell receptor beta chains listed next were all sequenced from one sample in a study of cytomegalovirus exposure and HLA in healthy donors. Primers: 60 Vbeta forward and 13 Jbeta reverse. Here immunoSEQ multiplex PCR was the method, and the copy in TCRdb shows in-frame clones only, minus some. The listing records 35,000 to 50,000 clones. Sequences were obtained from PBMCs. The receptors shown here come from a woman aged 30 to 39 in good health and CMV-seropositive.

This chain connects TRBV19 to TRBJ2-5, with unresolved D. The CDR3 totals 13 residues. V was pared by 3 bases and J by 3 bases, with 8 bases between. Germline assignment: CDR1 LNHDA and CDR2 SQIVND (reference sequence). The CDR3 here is CASSIPTEETQYF. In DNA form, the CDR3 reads TGTGCCAGTAGTATTCCAACAGAAGAGACCCAGTACTTC.

This CDR3 is CASSSGQGGGMDTETQYF. The CDR3 DNA sequence: TGCGCCAGCAGCTCCGGACAGGGGGGAGGTATGGATACAGAGACCCAGTACTTC. The chain links TRBV5-1 to TRBJ2-5; 10 bases line up with TRBD1. From germline, CDR1 is SGHRS and CDR2 YFSETQ. This CDR3 region has 18 residues. Trimming cost V 3 bases and J 4 bases; bases outside gene matches: 15.

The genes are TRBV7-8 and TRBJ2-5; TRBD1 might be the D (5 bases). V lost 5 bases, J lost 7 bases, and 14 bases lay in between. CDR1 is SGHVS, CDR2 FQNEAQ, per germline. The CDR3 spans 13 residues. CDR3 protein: CASSPQGPGTQYF. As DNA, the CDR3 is TGTGCCAGCAGCCCCCAGGGCCCGGGGACCCAGTACTTC.

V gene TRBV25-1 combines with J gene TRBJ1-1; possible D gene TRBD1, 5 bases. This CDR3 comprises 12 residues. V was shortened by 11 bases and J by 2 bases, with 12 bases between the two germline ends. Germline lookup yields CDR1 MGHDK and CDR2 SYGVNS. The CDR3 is CAVGEGNTEAFF. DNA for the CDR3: TGTGCCGTGGGGGAGGGTAACACTGAAGCTTTCTTT. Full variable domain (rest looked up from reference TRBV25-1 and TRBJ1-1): EADIYQTPRYLVIGTGKKITLECSQTMGHDKMYWYQQDPGMELHLIHYSYGVNSTEKGDLSSESTVSRIRTEHFPLTLESARPSHTSQYLCAVGEGNTEAFFGQGTRLTVV.

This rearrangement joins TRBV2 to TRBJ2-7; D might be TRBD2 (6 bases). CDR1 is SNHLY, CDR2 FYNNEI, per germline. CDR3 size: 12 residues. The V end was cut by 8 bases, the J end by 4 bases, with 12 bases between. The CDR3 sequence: CASGRGLYEQYF. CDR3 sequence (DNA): TGTGCCAGCGGGCGGGGCCTATACGAGCAGTACTTC. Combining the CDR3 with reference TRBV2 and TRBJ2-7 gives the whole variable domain EPEVTQTPSHQVTQMGQEVILRCVPISNHLYFYWYRQILGQKVEFLVSFYNNEISEKSEIFDDQFSVERPDGSNFTLKIRSTKLEDSAMYFCASGRGLYEQYFGPGTRLTVT.

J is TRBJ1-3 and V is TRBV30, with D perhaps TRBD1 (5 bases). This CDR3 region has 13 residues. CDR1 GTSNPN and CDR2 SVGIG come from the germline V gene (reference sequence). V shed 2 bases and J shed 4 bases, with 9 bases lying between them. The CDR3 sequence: CAWSSGSGNTIYF. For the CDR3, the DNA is TGTGCCTGGAGTTCAGGGTCCGGAAACACCATATATTTT.

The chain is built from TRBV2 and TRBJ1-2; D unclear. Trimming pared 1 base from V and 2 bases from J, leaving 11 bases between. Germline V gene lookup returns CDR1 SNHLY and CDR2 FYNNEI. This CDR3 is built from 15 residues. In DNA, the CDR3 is TGTGCCAGCAGTGAAGTTGACGGAGGGAACTATGGCTACACCTTC. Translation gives CASSEVDGGNYGYTF.

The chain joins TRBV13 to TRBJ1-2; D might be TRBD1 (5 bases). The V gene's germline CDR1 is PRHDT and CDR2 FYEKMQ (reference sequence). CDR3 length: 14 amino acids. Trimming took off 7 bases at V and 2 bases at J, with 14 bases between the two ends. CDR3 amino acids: CASTPAGGNYGYTF. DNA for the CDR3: TGTGCCAGCACCCCGGCCGGGGGGAACTATGGCTACACCTTC.

The CDR3 reads CASTPDRAFLGQFF. The CDR3 DNA follows: TGTGCCAGCACCCCGGACAGGGCCTTTCTCGGGCAGTTCTTC. This sequence joins TRBV6-1 and TRBJ2-1; 8 nucleotides match TRBD1. V dropped 7 bases and J dropped 12; count of bases not matched to a gene: 14. This CDR3 has 14 amino acids. The V gene's germline CDR1 is MNHNS and CDR2 SASEGT.

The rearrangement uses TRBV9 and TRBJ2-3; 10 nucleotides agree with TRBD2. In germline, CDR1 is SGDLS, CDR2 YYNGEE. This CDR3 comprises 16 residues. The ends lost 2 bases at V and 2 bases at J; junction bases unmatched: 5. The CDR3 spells CASSVGSGGVTDTQYF. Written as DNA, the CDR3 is TGTGCCAGCAGCGTGGGAAGCGGGGGGGTCACAGATACGCAGTATTTT.

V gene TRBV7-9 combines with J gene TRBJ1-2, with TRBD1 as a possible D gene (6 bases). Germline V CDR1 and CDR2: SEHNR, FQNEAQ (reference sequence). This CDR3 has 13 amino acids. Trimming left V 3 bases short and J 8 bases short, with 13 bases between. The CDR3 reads CASSFIQGGGYTF. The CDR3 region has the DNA TGTGCCAGCAGCTTTATACAGGGTGGGGGCTACACCTTC.

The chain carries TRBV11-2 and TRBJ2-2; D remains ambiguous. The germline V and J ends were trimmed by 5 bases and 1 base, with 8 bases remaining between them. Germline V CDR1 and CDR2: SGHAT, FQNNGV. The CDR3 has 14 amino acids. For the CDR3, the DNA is TGTGCCAGCAGCCCCGCAGGGAACACCGGGGAGCTGTTTTTT. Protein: CASSPAGNTGELFF.

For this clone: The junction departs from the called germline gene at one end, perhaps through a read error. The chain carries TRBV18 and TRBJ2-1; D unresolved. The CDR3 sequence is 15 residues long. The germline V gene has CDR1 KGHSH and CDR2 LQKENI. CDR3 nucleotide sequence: TGTGCCAGCTCACCGTTGGTTAGCTCCGACAATGAGCAGTTCTTC. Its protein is CASSPLVSSDNEQFF.

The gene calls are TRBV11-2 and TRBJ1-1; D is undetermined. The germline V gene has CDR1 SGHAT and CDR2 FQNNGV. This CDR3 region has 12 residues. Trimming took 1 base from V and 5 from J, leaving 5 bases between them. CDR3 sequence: CASSLAGTEAFF. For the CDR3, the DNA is TGTGCCAGCAGCTTAGCCGGGACTGAAGCTTTCTTT.

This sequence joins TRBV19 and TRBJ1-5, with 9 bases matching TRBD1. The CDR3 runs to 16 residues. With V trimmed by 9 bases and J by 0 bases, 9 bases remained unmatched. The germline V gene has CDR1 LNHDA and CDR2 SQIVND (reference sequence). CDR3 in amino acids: CASSDRGGNSNQPQHF. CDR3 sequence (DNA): TGTGCCAGCTCCGACAGGGGGGGAAATAGCAATCAGCCCCAGCATTTT. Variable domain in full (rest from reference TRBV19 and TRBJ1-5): DGGITQSPKYLFRKEGQNVTLSCEQNLNHDAMYWYRQDPGQGLRLIYYSQIVNDFQKGDIAEGYSVSREKKESFPLTVTSAQKNPTAFYLCASSDRGGNSNQPQHFGDGTRLSIL.

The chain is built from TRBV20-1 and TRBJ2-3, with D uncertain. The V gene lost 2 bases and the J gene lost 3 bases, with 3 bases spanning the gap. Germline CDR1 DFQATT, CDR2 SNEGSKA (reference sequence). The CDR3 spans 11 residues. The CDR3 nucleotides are TGCAGTGCTAGACAGACAGATACGCAGTATTTT. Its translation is CSARQTDTQYF.

The CDR3, as DNA: TGTGCCAGCAGCCCCACGAGGGAGAGAGGAAACACCATATATTTT. Translation gives CASSPTRERGNTIYF. The rearrangement uses TRBV28 and TRBJ1-3; the D is unclear. V lost 6 bases to trimming and J lost 4 bases, with 16 bases between them. Germline V gene data show CDR1 as MDHEN and CDR2 as SYDVKM. The CDR3 is made up of 15 amino acids.

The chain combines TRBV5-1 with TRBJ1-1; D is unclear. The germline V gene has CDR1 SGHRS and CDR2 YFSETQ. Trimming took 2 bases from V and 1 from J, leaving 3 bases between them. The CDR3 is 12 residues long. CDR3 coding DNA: TGCGCCAGCAGCTTACAGAACACTGAAGCTTTCTTT. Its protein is CASSLQNTEAFF. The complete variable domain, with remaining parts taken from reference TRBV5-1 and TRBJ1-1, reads KAGVTQTPRYLIKTRGQQVTLSCSPISGHRSVSWYQQTPGQGLQFLFEYFSETQRNKGNFPGRFSGRQFSNSRSEMNVSTLELGDSALYLCASSLQNTEAFFGQGTRLTVV.

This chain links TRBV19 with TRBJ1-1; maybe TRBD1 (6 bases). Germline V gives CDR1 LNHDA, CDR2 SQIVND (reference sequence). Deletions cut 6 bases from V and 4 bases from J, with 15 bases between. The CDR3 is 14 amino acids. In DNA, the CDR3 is TGTGCCAGTAGGGGGGCCGACGGGGCCACTGAAGCTTTCTTT. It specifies CASRGADGATEAFF.

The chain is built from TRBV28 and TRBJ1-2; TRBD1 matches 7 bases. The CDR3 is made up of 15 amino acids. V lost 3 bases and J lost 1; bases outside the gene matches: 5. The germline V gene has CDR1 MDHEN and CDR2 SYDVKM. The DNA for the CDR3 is TGTGCCAGCAGTTTCGCCTACAGGGGTAACTATGGCTACACCTTC. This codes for CASSFAYRGNYGYTF.

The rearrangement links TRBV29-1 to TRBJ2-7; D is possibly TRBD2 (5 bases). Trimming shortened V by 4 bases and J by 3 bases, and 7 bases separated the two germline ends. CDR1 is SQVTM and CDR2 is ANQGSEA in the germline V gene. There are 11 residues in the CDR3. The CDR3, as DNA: TGCAGCGTTGCCCGGGACTACGAGCAGTACTTC. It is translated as CSVARDYEQYF.

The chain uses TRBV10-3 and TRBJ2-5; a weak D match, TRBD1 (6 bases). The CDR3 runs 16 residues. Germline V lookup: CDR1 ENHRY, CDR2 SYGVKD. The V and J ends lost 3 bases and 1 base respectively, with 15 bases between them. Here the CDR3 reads CAISETGRGPQETQYF. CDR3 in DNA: TGTGCCATCAGTGAAACCGGCAGGGGCCCCCAAGAGACCCAGTACTTC.

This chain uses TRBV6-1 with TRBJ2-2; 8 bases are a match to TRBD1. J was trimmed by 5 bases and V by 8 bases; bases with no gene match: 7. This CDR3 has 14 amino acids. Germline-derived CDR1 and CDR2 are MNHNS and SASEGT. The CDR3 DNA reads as TGTGCCAGCCGGGAGACAGGGGAGACCGGGGAGCTGTTTTTT. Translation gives CASRETGETGELFF.

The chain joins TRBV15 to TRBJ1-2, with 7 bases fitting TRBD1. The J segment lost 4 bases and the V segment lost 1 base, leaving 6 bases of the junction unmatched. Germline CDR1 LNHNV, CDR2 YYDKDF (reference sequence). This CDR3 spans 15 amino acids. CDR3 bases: TGTGCCACCAGCAGAGGTGGGGCAGGGGGCTATGGCTACACCTTC. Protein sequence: CATSRGGAGGYGYTF.

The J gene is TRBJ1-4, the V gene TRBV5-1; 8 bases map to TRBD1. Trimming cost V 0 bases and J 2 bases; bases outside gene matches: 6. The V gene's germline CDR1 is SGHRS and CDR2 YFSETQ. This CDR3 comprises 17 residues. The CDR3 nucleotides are TGCGCCAGCAGCTTGGGGCCACAGGGGGTGACTAATGAAAAACTGTTTTTT. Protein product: CASSLGPQGVTNEKLFF.

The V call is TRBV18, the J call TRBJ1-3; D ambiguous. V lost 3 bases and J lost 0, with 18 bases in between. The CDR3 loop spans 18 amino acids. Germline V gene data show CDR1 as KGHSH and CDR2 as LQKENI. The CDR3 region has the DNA TGTGCCAGCTCACCCACCCTTAATCTGTGGAGCTCTGGAAACACCATATATTTT. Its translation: CASSPTLNLWSSGNTIYF.

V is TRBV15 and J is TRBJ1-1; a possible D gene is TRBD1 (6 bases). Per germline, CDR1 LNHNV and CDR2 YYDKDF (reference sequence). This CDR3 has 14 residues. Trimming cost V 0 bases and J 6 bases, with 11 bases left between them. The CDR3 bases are TGTGCCACCAGCAGAGAACAGGGCGAGGCTGAAGCTTTCTTT. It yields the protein CATSREQGEAEAFF.

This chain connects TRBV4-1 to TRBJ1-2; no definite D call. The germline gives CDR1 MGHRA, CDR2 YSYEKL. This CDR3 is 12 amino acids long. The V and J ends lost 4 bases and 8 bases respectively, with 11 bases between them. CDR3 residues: CASSLPTGGYTF. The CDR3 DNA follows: TGCGCCAGCAGCCTCCCGACGGGGGGCTACACCTTC.

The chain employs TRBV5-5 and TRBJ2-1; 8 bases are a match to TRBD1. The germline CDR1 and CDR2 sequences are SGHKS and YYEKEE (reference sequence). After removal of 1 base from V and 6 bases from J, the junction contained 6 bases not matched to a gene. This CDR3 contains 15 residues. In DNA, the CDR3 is TGTGCCAGCAGCTTGCTGGACAGGGTCAGCAATGAGCAGTTCTTC. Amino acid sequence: CASSLLDRVSNEQFF. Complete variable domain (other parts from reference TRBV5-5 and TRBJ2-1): DAGVTQSPTHLIKTRGQQVTLRCSPISGHKSVSWYQQVLGQGPQFIFQYYEKEERGRGNFPDRFSARQFPNYSSELNVNALLLGDSALYLCASSLLDRVSNEQFFGPGTRLTVL.